Each of the 20 T cell receptor beta chains below was sequenced from the same sample in a study of T cells after yellow fever vaccination. Using its own MiXCR run on the 5' RACE reads, TCRdb lists one record per CDR3 protein. The sample consists of hundreds of thousands of distinct CDR3 sequences, about a fifth of them appearing once. The material sequenced was PBMCs, taken 21 days after the first yellow fever vaccination. All receptors come from a man in his late teens or twenties who received the YFV17D yellow fever vaccine.

On this clonotype itself: A much larger clone lies one base from this, so it may be a read error. DNA of the CDR3: TGCGTCAGCAGCTTGGGAGGTCACGAGCAGTACTTC. Translation: CVSSLGGHEQYF. V is TRBV5-1 and J is TRBJ2-7; D is possibly TRBD2 (6 bases). This CDR3 spans 12 amino acids. CDR1 is SGHRS, CDR2 YFSETQ, per germline. Drawing the rest from reference TRBV5-1 and TRBJ2-7, the complete variable domain is KAGVTQTPRYLIKTRGQQVTLSCSPISGHRSVSWYQQTPGQGLQFLFEYFSETQRNKGNFPGRFSGRQFSNSRSEMNVSTLELGDSALYLCVSSLGGHEQYFGPGTRLTVT.

This clonotype was observed a few times. The DNA of the CDR3 is TGTGCCAGCGCCGCGACAGGGGGCTTGAACTATGGCTACACCTTC. Its protein product is CASAATGGLNYGYTF. This chain uses TRBV7-2 with TRBJ1-2; 10 nucleotides align to TRBD1. CDR3 length equals 15 residues. Trimming took 8 bases from V and 2 from J; bases not matched to a gene: 8. Germline V gene data show CDR1 as SGHTA and CDR2 as FQGNSA.

This clonotype was seen a few times. The V and J genes are TRBV19 and TRBJ1-2; 10 bases match TRBD1. Trimming cost V 7 bases and J 5 bases; bases outside gene matches: 4. The CDR3 is made up of 13 amino acids. The germline CDR1 and CDR2 sequences are LNHDA and SQIVND (reference sequence). The CDR3 coding sequence is TGTGCCAGTACCAAGGGACAGGGGTATGGCTACACCTTC. Amino acid sequence: CASTKGQGYGYTF.

This clonotype was detected a few times. V and J are TRBV18 and TRBJ1-1, with 10 nucleotides matching TRBD1. Germline-derived CDR1 and CDR2 are KGHSH and LQKENI. CDR3 length: 16 residues. V lost 4 bases and J lost 0; bases outside the gene matches: 5. The CDR3 bases are TGTGCCAGCTCACTAACCGGGACAGGGGTGAACACTGAAGCTTTCTTT. Its translation: CASSLTGTGVNTEAFF. The whole variable domain, filled in from reference TRBV18 and TRBJ1-1, reads NAGVMQNPRHLVRRRGQEARLRCSPMKGHSHVYWYRQLPEEGLKFMVYLQKENIIDESGMPKERFSAEFPKEGPSILRIQQVVRGDSAAYFCASSLTGTGVNTEAFFGQGTRLTVV.

The chain uses TRBV7-2 and TRBJ2-3; no reliable D call. The CDR3 contains 15 residues. Trimming pared 5 bases from V and 2 bases from J, leaving 14 bases between. The germline V gene has CDR1 SGHTA and CDR2 FQGNSA. In DNA form, the CDR3 reads TGTGCCAGCAGCGAAAGTAGACAAACCACAGATACGCAGTATTTT. Translation gives CASSESRQTTDTQYF.

The V and J genes are TRBV7-7 and TRBJ2-5; the match to TRBD1 covers 8 bases. Trimming took 8 bases from V and 3 from J; bases not matched to a gene: 11. This CDR3 has 15 residues. Germline CDR1 SSHAT, CDR2 FNYEAQ (reference sequence). CDR3 nucleotide sequence: TGTGCCAGCGCTTTTCCTGGGACAGGTGAAGAGACCCAGTACTTC. The encoded protein is CASAFPGTGEETQYF.

The chain employs TRBV20-1 and TRBJ2-3, with a weak D call TRBD1 (7 bases). CDR1 is DFQATT, CDR2 SNEGSKA, per germline (reference sequence). V shed 7 bases and J shed 8 bases, with 16 bases lying between them. CDR3 length: 12 amino acids. CDR3 residues: CSVKAGQITQYF. The DNA for the CDR3 is TGCAGTGTTAAGGCGGGACAGATTACGCAGTATTTT.

This clonotype was detected only a few times. The chain uses TRBV5-5 and TRBJ1-5; no reliable D call. V lost 2 bases and J 2 bases, leaving 11 bases between the germline ends. CDR1 is SGHKS, CDR2 YYEKEE, per germline (reference sequence). The CDR3 totals 15 residues. The CDR3 loop reads CASSLLDGRNQPQHF. The CDR3 nucleotides are TGTGCCAGCAGCTTATTGGACGGACGCAATCAGCCCCAGCATTTT. The full variable domain, with the rest looked up from reference TRBV5-5 and TRBJ1-5, is DAGVTQSPTHLIKTRGQQVTLRCSPISGHKSVSWYQQVLGQGPQFIFQYYEKEERGRGNFPDRFSARQFPNYSSELNVNALLLGDSALYLCASSLLDGRNQPQHFGDGTRLSIL.

The chain is built from TRBV5-6 and TRBJ1-1; tentative D call: TRBD1 (6 bases). The CDR3 is 17 residues long. Germline assignment: CDR1 SGHDT and CDR2 YYEEEE. Trimming pared 3 bases from V and 2 bases from J, leaving 20 bases between. CDR3 nucleotides: TGTGCCAGCAGCTCCGAGCGGGGGGGCGCTGGAAACACTGAAGCTTTCTTT. The encoded protein is CASSSERGGAGNTEAFF. Filled out from reference TRBV5-6 and TRBJ1-1, the complete variable domain reads DAGVTQSPTHLIKTRGQQVTLRCSPKSGHDTVSWYQQALGQGPQFIFQYYEEEERQRGNFPDRFSGHQFPNYSSELNVNALLLGDSALYLCASSSERGGAGNTEAFFGQGTRLTVV.

This clonotype was counted between two and nine times. This chain joins TRBV5-4 and TRBJ2-1; D might be TRBD2 (6 bases). The CDR3 contains 16 residues. CDR1 and CDR2 (germline): SGHNT, YYREEE (reference sequence). The V and J ends lost 0 bases and 0 bases respectively, with 10 bases between them. Written as DNA, the CDR3 is TGTGCCAGCAGCTTGGGGCGGGGTAGCTCCTACAATGAGCAGTTCTTC. This encodes CASSLGRGSSYNEQFF.

This chain joins TRBV20-1 and TRBJ2-7; D is perhaps TRBD1 (6 bases). CDR3 length: 15 residues. The V and J ends lost 5 bases and 2 bases respectively, with 19 bases between them. Germline CDR1 is DFQATT and CDR2 is SNEGSKA (reference sequence). The CDR3 reads CSALGSQTGPYEQYF. The CDR3 nucleotides are TGCAGTGCTCTGGGGTCACAGACAGGCCCCTACGAGCAGTACTTC.

The sample holds a few counts of this clonotype. This chain links TRBV5-1 with TRBJ1-1; D is unclear. The germline V and J ends were trimmed by 1 base and 4 bases, with 14 bases remaining between them. This CDR3 is built from 15 residues. Per germline, CDR1 SGHRS and CDR2 YFSETQ. CDR3 sequence reads: CASSLFTGKSTEAFF. DNA for the CDR3: TGCGCCAGCAGCTTGTTCACGGGGAAGAGCACTGAAGCTTTCTTT.

This clonotype turned up a few times. The V and J genes are TRBV6-8 and TRBJ2-7; the D gene could be TRBD1 or TRBD2 (5 bases each). The CDR3 loop spans 16 amino acids. Deletions cut 6 bases from V and 3 bases from J, with 21 bases between. CDR1 is MNHGY, CDR2 SAAAGT, per germline. The chain's CDR3 is CASSFWFKGTNYEQYF. CDR3 nucleotides: TGTGCCAGCAGCTTTTGGTTTAAGGGGACCAACTACGAGCAGTACTTC.

This clonotype has just a few counts. The CDR3, as DNA: TGCGCCAGCAGCCCCCAGGGATTGGACACTGAAGCTTTCTTT. Encoded protein: CASSPQGLDTEAFF. The chain joins TRBV5-1 to TRBJ1-1, with D perhaps matching TRBD1 (5 bases). The V gene's germline CDR1 is SGHRS and CDR2 YFSETQ. CDR3 length equals 14 residues. V was shortened by 4 bases and J by 3 bases, with 13 bases between the two germline ends.

This clonotype turned up a few times. V and J are TRBV5-1 and TRBJ2-3, with D uncertain. Per germline, CDR1 SGHRS and CDR2 YFSETQ. V was shortened by 5 bases and J by 2 bases, with 12 bases between the two germline ends. CDR3 length: 14 residues. Here the CDR3 DNA reads TGCGCCAGCAGTATAGACATGATCACAGATACGCAGTATTTT. It translates to CASSIDMITDTQYF.

A few counts support this clonotype. This chain uses TRBV27 with TRBJ2-7; tentatively, D is TRBD1 (7 bases). The germline gives CDR1 MNHEY, CDR2 SMNVEV (reference sequence). The CDR3 contains 11 residues. V lost 6 bases and J lost 7, with 10 bases in between. CDR3: CASRTGREQYF. Written as DNA, the CDR3 is TGTGCCAGCAGGACAGGGAGGGAGCAGTACTTC.

This clonotype was seen a few times. The genes are TRBV7-2 and TRBJ1-2; D gene unclear. CDR3 size: 13 residues. The V gene's germline CDR1 is SGHTA and CDR2 FQGNSA. Between the trimmed V and J ends, which lost 5 bases and 4 bases, there was a span of 11 bases. Here the CDR3 reads CASSNQEGYGYTF. The CDR3 DNA sequence: TGTGCCAGCAGCAATCAGGAGGGCTATGGCTACACCTTC.

The chain carries TRBV6-1 and TRBJ2-2; 8 nucleotides agree with TRBD1. Per germline, CDR1 MNHNS and CDR2 SASEGT. This CDR3 region has 16 residues. V lost 2 bases, J lost 2 bases, and 4 bases stayed unmatched. The CDR3 region has the DNA TGTGCCAGCAGTGAATCCGGGACAGGAAACACCGGGGAGCTGTTTTTT. Its protein product is CASSESGTGNTGELFF.

V gene TRBV10-3 combines with J gene TRBJ1-1; D perhaps matches TRBD1 (5 bases). Germline CDR1 and CDR2: ENHRY and SYGVKD. The CDR3 sequence is 13 residues long. V was clipped by 6 bases and J by 4 bases, with 12 bases between them. The CDR3 here is CAIRGVMGTEAFF. CDR3 coding DNA: TGTGCCATCAGAGGGGTGATGGGCACTGAAGCTTTCTTT.

This chain links TRBV7-9 with TRBJ1-3; no firm D call. The V end lost 2 bases, the J end lost 0 bases, and 14 bases lay between the germline ends. The germline V gene has CDR1 SEHNR and CDR2 FQNEAQ (reference sequence). CDR3 size: 17 residues. CDR3 protein: CASSLFGWQTSGNTIYF. CDR3 DNA sequence: TGTGCCAGCAGCTTATTCGGATGGCAAACCTCTGGAAACACCATATATTTT.